The next 18 T cell receptor beta chains were all read from a single sample in a study of blood T cell repertoires in COVID-19. The protocol was immunoSEQ multiplex PCR, while the TCRdb copy is restricted to in-frame clones and leaves out a portion. The sample yields 150,000 to 250,000 clones, approximately 84% seen once. What was sequenced was PBMCs or T cells enriched from blood (not recorded which). All receptors derive from a man between 40 and 49 years old who had recovered from COVID-19.

The chain joins TRBV4-3 to TRBJ1-4; D is unclear. The CDR3 totals 15 residues. Germline-derived CDR1 and CDR2 are LGHNA and YSLEER. Trimming pared 1 base from V and 7 bases from J, leaving 13 bases between. The CDR3 reads CASSQGPLAGEKLFF. The DNA of the CDR3 is TGCGCCAGCAGCCAAGGTCCTCTGGCTGGTGAAAAACTGTTTTTT.

This clone was observed a few times. The chain links TRBV27 to TRBJ1-1; TRBD1 agrees at 7 bases. This CDR3 is built from 15 residues. CDR1 is MNHEY, CDR2 SMNVEV, per germline (reference sequence). V dropped 0 bases and J dropped 4; count of bases not matched to a gene: 5. The CDR3 sequence is CASSLSQGVGTEAFF. The CDR3 nucleotides are TGTGCCAGCAGTTTATCCCAGGGGGTGGGCACTGAAGCTTTCTTT.

This clone was detected only once. J is TRBJ2-5 and V is TRBV7-2, with D perhaps TRBD1 (6 bases). The CDR3 loop spans 14 amino acids. Trimming left V 4 bases short and J 5 bases short, with 14 bases between. CDR1 SGHTA and CDR2 FQGNSA come from the germline V gene. Here the CDR3 reads CASSSHRDFETQYF. In nucleotides, the CDR3 is TGTGCCAGCAGCTCACACAGGGATTTTGAGACCCAGTACTTC.

The chain combines TRBV2 with TRBJ2-7; D call uncertain. The germline V gene has CDR1 SNHLY and CDR2 FYNNEI. This CDR3 region has 12 residues. V lost 6 bases, J lost 3 bases, and 9 bases lay in between. CDR3 DNA sequence: TGTGCCAGCAGGGAATACATCTACGAGCAGTACTTC. This translates into CASREYIYEQYF.

The gene calls are TRBV28 and TRBJ1-1; 10 positions agree with TRBD1. Looked up from germline, CDR1 is MDHEN and CDR2 is SYDVKM. V lost 5 bases and J lost 5; bases outside the gene matches: 5. The CDR3 spans 14 residues. The CDR3 loop is CASSRRDRGTEAFF. The CDR3 coding sequence is TGTGCCAGCAGTCGCCGGGACAGGGGAACTGAAGCTTTCTTT.

The chain has TRBV6-1 and TRBJ1-3; the match to TRBD1 covers 8 bases. The V and J ends lost 4 bases and 3 bases, in that order; junction bases with no gene match: 8. Germline lookup yields CDR1 MNHNS and CDR2 SASEGT. This CDR3 has 16 residues. The CDR3 region has the DNA TGTGCCAGCAGTGCAGGGGGCGGATACTTTGGAAACACCATATATTTT. This sequence encodes CASSAGGGYFGNTIYF.

V usage is TRBV5-1 and J usage is TRBJ1-4; TRBD1 agrees at 9 bases. Unmatched junction bases numbered 12, after V lost 4 bases and J lost 5 bases. The CDR3 is made up of 17 amino acids. The germline V gene encodes CDR1 SGHRS and CDR2 YFSETQ. CDR3 amino acids: CASSPKLYRGPNEKLFF. CDR3 coding DNA: TGCGCCAGCAGCCCGAAGCTCTACAGGGGGCCGAATGAAAAACTGTTTTTT.

J is TRBJ2-1 and V is TRBV18; D is perhaps TRBD1 (5 bases). The germline V gene encodes CDR1 KGHSH and CDR2 LQKENI. V was clipped by 3 bases and J by 2 bases, with 11 bases between them. CDR3 length: 15 residues. This CDR3 reads CASSPYRQTYNEQFF. The CDR3 nucleotides read TGTGCCAGCTCACCCTATAGACAGACCTACAATGAGCAGTTCTTC.

The chain has TRBV5-1 and TRBJ2-3, with 9 bases matching TRBD1. The germline CDR1 and CDR2 sequences are SGHRS and YFSETQ. After removal of 4 bases from V and 1 base from J, the junction contained 13 bases not matched to a gene. The CDR3 has 18 amino acids. The CDR3: CASSTPGQGVKGTDTQYF. The CDR3 region has the DNA TGCGCCAGCAGCACCCCGGGACAGGGCGTAAAAGGCACAGATACGCAGTATTTT. The variable domain in full, with the rest retrieved from reference TRBV5-1 and TRBJ2-3, is KAGVTQTPRYLIKTRGQQVTLSCSPISGHRSVSWYQQTPGQGLQFLFEYFSETQRNKGNFPGRFSGRQFSNSRSEMNVSTLELGDSALYLCASSTPGQGVKGTDTQYFGPGTRLTVL.

The V call is TRBV20-1, the J call TRBJ2-3; unclear D gene. The CDR3 is made up of 14 amino acids. V was pared by 3 bases and J by 0 bases, with 10 bases between. Germline V gene sequence: CDR1 DFQATT, CDR2 SNEGSKA (reference sequence). This CDR3 is CSASGAESTDTQYF. As DNA, the CDR3 is TGCAGTGCTAGTGGTGCAGAAAGCACAGATACGCAGTATTTT.

The CDR3, as DNA: TGTGCCATCAGTGACCCGGGACAGCGGAACACTGAAGCTTTCTTT. Translating it yields CAISDPGQRNTEAFF. The V and J genes are TRBV10-3 and TRBJ1-1; 7 positions agree with TRBD1. Trimming cost V 3 bases and J 1 base; bases outside gene matches: 5. The CDR3 covers 15 residues. Germline V CDR1 and CDR2: ENHRY, SYGVKD.

This chain uses TRBV5-1 with TRBJ2-7; D remains unclear. This CDR3 is 15 amino acids long. The ends were cut back, 1 base at V and 7 bases at J, with 18 bases in the middle. Per germline, CDR1 SGHRS and CDR2 YFSETQ. DNA of the CDR3: TGCGCCAGCAGCTTGAACAGCTACTCTGTTGAGGAGCAGTACTTC. It translates to CASSLNSYSVEEQYF.

This CDR3 is CASSALKSQPQHF. The CDR3 nucleotides are TGTGCCAGCAGTGCCTTAAAGAGTCAGCCCCAGCATTTT. The V and J genes are TRBV2 and TRBJ1-5; D is unclear. The germline V gene has CDR1 SNHLY and CDR2 FYNNEI. The CDR3 has 13 amino acids. The V end was cut by 4 bases, the J end by 6 bases, with 10 bases between.

The chain couples TRBV6-6 to TRBJ1-2; 12 bases match TRBD1. CDR1 and CDR2 from the germline V gene are MNHNY and SVGAGI (reference sequence). The trim removed 5 bases at V and 3 bases at J, leaving 7 bases unmatched. This CDR3 region has 16 residues. CDR3 loop: CASSPGTGGWDYGYTF. The CDR3 DNA reads TGTGCCAGCAGTCCCGGGACAGGGGGCTGGGACTATGGCTACACCTTC.

The chain uses TRBV28 and TRBJ1-4, with TRBD1 matching 11 bases. Germline trimming cut 3 bases from V and 8 bases from J; bases unmatched to any gene: 5. The CDR3 has 15 residues. CDR1 is MDHEN, CDR2 SYDVKM, per germline. Here the CDR3 reads CASSFRTGGGEKLFF. CDR3 coding DNA: TGTGCCAGCAGTTTCCGGACAGGGGGCGGGGAAAAACTGTTTTTT.

The table lists this clone with a few counts. The J gene is TRBJ1-5, the V gene TRBV7-9; possibly TRBD1 for D (6 bases). The germline CDR1 and CDR2 sequences are SEHNR and FQNEAQ (reference sequence). The length of the CDR3 is 17 residues. V was pared by 1 base and J by 2 bases, with 15 bases between. The CDR3: CASSLGAGGAGNQPQHF. In DNA, the CDR3 is TGTGCCAGCAGCTTAGGGGCGGGGGGGGCTGGCAATCAGCCCCAGCATTTT.

The rearrangement joins TRBV25-1 to TRBJ1-4; 7 bases are shared with TRBD1. V dropped 1 base and J dropped 8; count of bases not matched to a gene: 7. This CDR3 comprises 15 residues. The germline gives CDR1 MGHDK, CDR2 SYGVNS. This chain's CDR3 is CASSEFQGGDEKLFF. For the CDR3, the DNA is TGTGCCAGCAGTGAATTTCAGGGGGGAGACGAAAAACTGTTTTTT. Filled out from reference TRBV25-1 and TRBJ1-4, the complete variable domain reads EADIYQTPRYLVIGTGKKITLECSQTMGHDKMYWYQQDPGMELHLIHYSYGVNSTEKGDLSSESTVSRIRTEHFPLTLESARPSHTSQYLCASSEFQGGDEKLFFGSGTQLSVL.

V is TRBV27 and J is TRBJ2-1, with D maybe TRBD2 (5 bases). Germline V gives CDR1 MNHEY, CDR2 SMNVEV (reference sequence). This CDR3 contains 13 residues. Deletions cut 7 bases from V and 4 bases from J, with 11 bases between. The CDR3 region has the DNA TGTGCCAGCACAAATTCGGGGTACAATGAGCAGTTCTTC. Its translation is CASTNSGYNEQFF.